Shown below are 16 T cell receptor beta chains from a single sample sequenced in a study of blood T cell repertoires in COVID-19. Libraries were prepared by immunoSEQ multiplex PCR; TCRdb keeps only in-frame clonotypes and omits some of them. The table shows about 52,000 clones, with about 90% occurring only once. The sequenced sample was peripheral blood. These receptors were taken from a human donor with active COVID-19. The donor label of this sample is uncertain.

This chain links TRBV3-1 (or the pseudogene TRBV3-2) with TRBJ2-1, with 7 bases matching TRBD2. Per the germline V gene, CDR1 is LGHDT and CDR2 is YNNKEL (reference sequence). The J segment lost 4 bases and the V segment lost 6 bases, leaving 12 bases of the junction unmatched. This CDR3 spans 16 amino acids. The CDR3: CASSLILSGAYNEQFF. The CDR3 nucleotides read TGTGCCAGCAGTCTCATATTAAGCGGGGCATACAATGAGCAGTTCTTC.

V gene TRBV18 combines with J gene TRBJ2-3; possibly TRBD1 for D (6 bases). Looked up from germline, CDR1 is KGHSH and CDR2 is LQKENI. This CDR3 has 14 residues. Trimming stripped 0 bases from V and 2 bases from J, with 6 bases between. In DNA form, the CDR3 reads TGTGCCAGCTCACCACCGGGACACACAGATACGCAGTATTTT. Its translation: CASSPPGHTDTQYF.

The chain has TRBV19 and TRBJ2-5; unclear D gene. The germline V gene has CDR1 LNHDA and CDR2 SQIVND (reference sequence). The CDR3 spans 14 residues. V was clipped by 5 bases and J by 0 bases, with 10 bases between them. The CDR3 loop is CASSPDSNQETQYF. CDR3 coding DNA: TGTGCCAGTAGTCCCGACTCAAACCAAGAGACCCAGTACTTC.

This chain joins TRBV27 and TRBJ1-2; maybe TRBD1 (5 bases). V dropped 4 bases and J dropped 6 bases, with 18 bases sitting between them. Germline assignment: CDR1 MNHEY and CDR2 SMNVEV (reference sequence). This CDR3 has 15 amino acids. CDR3 in DNA: TGTGCCAGCAGTTCCCCCGCAGGGAGACTAGATGGCTACACCTTC. It encodes CASSSPAGRLDGYTF.

This clone has only one observation. This chain uses TRBV14 with TRBJ2-3; 8 positions match TRBD2. Trimming at V came to 8 bases and at J to 6 bases, leaving 16 bases not matched to a gene. Germline V lookup: CDR1 SGHDN, CDR2 FVKESK. CDR3 length: 16 residues. Here the CDR3 reads CASALRGGGLRDTQYF. The DNA of the CDR3 is TGTGCCAGCGCCCTTCGCGGCGGGGGGCTCAGGGATACGCAGTATTTT. The full variable domain, rest sourced from reference TRBV14 and TRBJ2-3, is EAGVTQFPSHSVIEKGQTVTLRCDPISGHDNLYWYRRVMGKEIKFLLHFVKESKQDESGMPNNRFLAERTGGTYSTLKVQPAELEDSGVYFCASALRGGGLRDTQYFGPGTRLTVL.

The chain links TRBV2 to TRBJ2-7; tentative D call: TRBD2 (5 bases). The germline gives CDR1 SNHLY, CDR2 FYNNEI. This CDR3 comprises 12 residues. V was cut by 6 bases and J by 10 bases, with 16 bases left in between. The CDR3 loop is CASSPSGSPQYF. The CDR3 nucleotides are TGTGCCAGCAGCCCGTCGGGAAGTCCACAGTACTTC.

The chain carries TRBV7-8 and TRBJ2-5; D is possibly TRBD2 (5 bases). Germline CDR1 and CDR2: SGHVS and FQNEAQ. Trimming took 3 bases from V and 2 from J, leaving 13 bases between them. CDR3 size: 15 residues. DNA for the CDR3: TGTGCCAGCAGCTTCGGAGGATTGAAACAAGAGACCCAGTACTTC. As protein: CASSFGGLKQETQYF.

The chain combines TRBV7-2 with TRBJ2-7, with 8 bases lining up with TRBD2. The CDR3 covers 15 residues. With V trimmed by 4 bases and J by 3 bases, 8 bases remained unmatched. CDR1 and CDR2 (germline): SGHTA, FQGNSA. CDR3 in amino acids: CASSYGLASGYEQYF. In DNA, the CDR3 is TGTGCCAGCAGCTATGGACTAGCTAGTGGCTACGAGCAGTACTTC.

This clone was observed a handful of times. This chain connects TRBV4-1 to TRBJ2-1; 7 positions agree with TRBD2. CDR1 is MGHRA, CDR2 YSYEKL, per germline. V trimming: 4 bases; J trimming: 0 bases; junction bases outside the gene matches: 3. This CDR3 contains 15 residues. As DNA, the CDR3 is TGCGCCAGCAGCCGAGCGGGGCTCTCCTACAATGAGCAGTTCTTC. Encoded protein: CASSRAGLSYNEQFF.

The J gene is TRBJ2-7, the V gene TRBV3-1 (or the pseudogene TRBV3-2); possible D gene TRBD1, 6 bases. V lost 1 base, J lost 2 bases, and 12 bases lay in between. The length of the CDR3 is 15 residues. Germline-derived CDR1 and CDR2 are LGHDT and YNNKEL (reference sequence). For the CDR3, the DNA is TGTGCCAGCAGCCAAGGATTTAGGACAGCCTACGAGCAGTACTTC. Translating it yields CASSQGFRTAYEQYF.

This clone was counted a few times. The V gene is TRBV19, the J gene TRBJ2-2; TRBD2 agrees at 11 bases. The ends lost 3 bases at V and 6 bases at J; junction bases unmatched: 3. In germline, CDR1 is LNHDA, CDR2 SQIVND (reference sequence). The CDR3 is 15 amino acids. DNA of the CDR3: TGTGCCAGTAGTATTGTAGCGGGGGGGCCCGGGGAGCTGTTTTTT. It specifies CASSIVAGGPGELFF.

The chain joins TRBV9 to TRBJ2-2, with a possible D match to TRBD2 (5 bases). There are 16 residues in the CDR3. V shed 0 bases and J shed 5 bases, with 14 bases lying between them. Germline CDR1 and CDR2: SGDLS and YYNGEE. CDR3 nucleotide sequence: TGTGCCAGCAGCGTAGATAGGACTGGCCCTACCGGGGAGCTGTTTTTT. The encoded protein is CASSVDRTGPTGELFF.

The table lists this clone with a count of one. The chain combines TRBV9 with TRBJ1-1; 7 nucleotides line up with TRBD1. This CDR3 is 14 amino acids long. Trimming removed 3 bases from V and 1 base from J; junction bases left unmatched: 3. Germline lookup yields CDR1 SGDLS and CDR2 YYNGEE. CDR3 sequence reads: CASSARQGNTEAFF. In DNA form, the CDR3 reads TGTGCCAGCAGCGCCCGACAGGGGAACACTGAAGCTTTCTTT.

V and J are TRBV20-1 and TRBJ1-3; D is possibly TRBD1 (5 bases). The germline V and J ends were trimmed by 3 bases and 2 bases, with 11 bases remaining between them. The CDR3 extends over 14 amino acids. The germline V gene has CDR1 DFQATT and CDR2 SNEGSKA (reference sequence). The CDR3 DNA follows: TGCAGTGCTAGTGATCGGGGGGCTGGAAACACCATATATTTT. It translates to CSASDRGAGNTIYF.

V gene TRBV5-1 combines with J gene TRBJ2-2; D is perhaps TRBD1 (5 bases). The CDR3 covers 13 residues. Germline-derived CDR1 and CDR2 are SGHRS and YFSETQ. V was shortened by 4 bases and J by 9 bases, with 13 bases between the two germline ends. CDR3 amino acids: CASSVAGNRELFF. Here the CDR3 DNA reads TGCGCCAGCAGCGTAGCAGGGAATAGGGAGCTGTTTTTT.

This chain joins TRBV21-1 and TRBJ2-5; the table gives TRBD2 as D, unverified against the DNA. TRBV21-1 is flagged as a pseudogene. The CDR3 spans 21 residues. The CDR3 sequence is CASSKEASGGPTPIGQETQYF. The DNA for the CDR3 is TGTGCCAGCAGCAAAGAGGCTAGCGGGGGGCCCACGCCGATCGGGCAAGAGACCCAGTACTTC.